This T cell receptor beta chain was retrieved from a study of T-cell reconstitution after alpha-beta-depleted transplantation in children. Study-wide results and limits: Surviving recipient cells, namely T cells and thymic progenitors, were the source of high day-60 TCRbeta diversity in some patients.

This clonotype came up many times. Its antigen remains unidentified. Per the germline V gene, CDR1 is ENHRY and CDR2 is SYGVKD. The CDR3 totals 15 residues. Trimming pared 10 bases from V and 3 bases from J, leaving 21 bases between. The TCRbeta library incorporated unique molecular identifiers. MiXCR was run by TCRdb on the PCR reads, yielding one entry per CDR3 protein. The sample carries some 200,000 distinct CDR3 sequences, approximately 6.9% recorded once. The clonotype originates from a boy under 10 years old with acute lymphoblastic leukemia, due to receive a stem cell transplant. The rearrangement joins TRBV10-3 to TRBJ1-2; D unclear. The source was PBMCs, collected before TCRalphabeta/CD19-depleted stem cell transplant. The chain's CDR3 is CATRRESGRYYGYTF. The CDR3 region has the DNA TGTGCCACGAGAAGGGAATCTGGGAGGTACTATGGCTACACCTTC.